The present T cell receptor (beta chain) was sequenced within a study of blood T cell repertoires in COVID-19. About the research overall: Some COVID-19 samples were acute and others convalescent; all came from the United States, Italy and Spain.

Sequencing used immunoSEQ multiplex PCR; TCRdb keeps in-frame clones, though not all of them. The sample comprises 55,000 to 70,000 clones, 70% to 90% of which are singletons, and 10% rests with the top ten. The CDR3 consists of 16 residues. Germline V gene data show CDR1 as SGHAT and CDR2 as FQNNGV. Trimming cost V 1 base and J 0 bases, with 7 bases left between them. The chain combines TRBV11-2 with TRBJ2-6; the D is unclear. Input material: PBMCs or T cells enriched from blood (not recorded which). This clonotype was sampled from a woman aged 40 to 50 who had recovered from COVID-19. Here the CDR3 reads CASSLVANSGANVLTF. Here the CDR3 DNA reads TGTGCCAGCAGCTTAGTGGCCAACTCTGGGGCCAACGTCCTGACTTTC.